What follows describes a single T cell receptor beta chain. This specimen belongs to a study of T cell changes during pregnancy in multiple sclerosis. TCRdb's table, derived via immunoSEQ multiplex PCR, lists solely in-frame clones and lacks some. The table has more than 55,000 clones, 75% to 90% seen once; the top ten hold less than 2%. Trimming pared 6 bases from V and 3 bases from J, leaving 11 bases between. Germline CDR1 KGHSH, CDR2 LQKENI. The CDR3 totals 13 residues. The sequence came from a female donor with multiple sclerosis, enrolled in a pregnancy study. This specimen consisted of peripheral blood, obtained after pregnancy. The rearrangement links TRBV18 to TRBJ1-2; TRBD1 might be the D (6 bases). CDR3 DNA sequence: TGTGCCAGCTCGGCTCGACAGGACTATGGCTACACCTTC. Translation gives CASSARQDYGYTF. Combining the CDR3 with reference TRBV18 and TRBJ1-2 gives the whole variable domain NAGVMQNPRHLVRRRGQEARLRCSPMKGHSHVYWYRQLPEEGLKFMVYLQKENIIDESGMPKERFSAEFPKEGPSILRIQQVVRGDSAAYFCASSARQDYGYTFGSGTRLTVV.